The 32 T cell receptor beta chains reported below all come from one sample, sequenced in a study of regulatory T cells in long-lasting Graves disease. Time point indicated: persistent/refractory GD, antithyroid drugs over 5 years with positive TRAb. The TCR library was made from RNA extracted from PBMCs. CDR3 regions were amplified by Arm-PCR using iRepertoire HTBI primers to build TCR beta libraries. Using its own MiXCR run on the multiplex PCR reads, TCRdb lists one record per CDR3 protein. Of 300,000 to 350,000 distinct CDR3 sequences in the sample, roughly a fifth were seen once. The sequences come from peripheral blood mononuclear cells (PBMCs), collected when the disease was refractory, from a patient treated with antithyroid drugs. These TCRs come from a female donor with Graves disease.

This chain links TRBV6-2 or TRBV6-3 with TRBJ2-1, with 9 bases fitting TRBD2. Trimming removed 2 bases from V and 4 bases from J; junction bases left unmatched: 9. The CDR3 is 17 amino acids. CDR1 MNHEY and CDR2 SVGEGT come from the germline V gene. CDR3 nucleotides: TGTGCCAGCAGTTACGTTAGGGGGACTAGCAGATACAATGAGCAGTTCTTC. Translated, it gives CASSYVRGTSRYNEQFF.

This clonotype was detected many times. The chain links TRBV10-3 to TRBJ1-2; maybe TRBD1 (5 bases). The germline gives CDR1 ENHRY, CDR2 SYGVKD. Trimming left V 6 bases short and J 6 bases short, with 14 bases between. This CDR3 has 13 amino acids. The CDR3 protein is CAISPRGDDGYTF. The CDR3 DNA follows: TGTGCCATCAGCCCGCGGGGGGATGATGGCTACACCTTC.

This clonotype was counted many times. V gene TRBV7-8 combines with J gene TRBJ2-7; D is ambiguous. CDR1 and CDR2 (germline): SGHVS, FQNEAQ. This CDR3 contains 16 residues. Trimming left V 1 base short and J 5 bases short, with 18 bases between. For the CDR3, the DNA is TGTGCCAGCAGCTTAGGTAGGGTAGGCCCCTTCGACGAGCAGTACTTC. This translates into CASSLGRVGPFDEQYF.

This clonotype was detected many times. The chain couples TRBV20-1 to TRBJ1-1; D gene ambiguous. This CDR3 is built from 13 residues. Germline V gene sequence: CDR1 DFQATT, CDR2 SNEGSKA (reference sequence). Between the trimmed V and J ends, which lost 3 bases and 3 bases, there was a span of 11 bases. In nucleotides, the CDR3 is TGCAGTGCTAGCCCCGGGCCCTACACTGAAGCTTTCTTT. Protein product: CSASPGPYTEAFF.

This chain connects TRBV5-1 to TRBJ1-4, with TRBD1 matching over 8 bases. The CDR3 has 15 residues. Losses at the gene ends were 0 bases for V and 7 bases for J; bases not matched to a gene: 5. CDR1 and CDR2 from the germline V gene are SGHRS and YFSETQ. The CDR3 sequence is CASSLATGGGEKLFF. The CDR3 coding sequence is TGCGCCAGCAGCTTGGCCACAGGGGGAGGTGAAAAACTGTTTTTT.

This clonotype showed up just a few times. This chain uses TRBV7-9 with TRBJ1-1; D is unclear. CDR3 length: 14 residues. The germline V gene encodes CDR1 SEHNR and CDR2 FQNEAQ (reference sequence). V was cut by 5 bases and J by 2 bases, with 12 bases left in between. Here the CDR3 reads CASSGSELNTEAFF. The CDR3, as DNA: TGTGCCAGCAGCGGTAGTGAGCTCAACACTGAAGCTTTCTTT.

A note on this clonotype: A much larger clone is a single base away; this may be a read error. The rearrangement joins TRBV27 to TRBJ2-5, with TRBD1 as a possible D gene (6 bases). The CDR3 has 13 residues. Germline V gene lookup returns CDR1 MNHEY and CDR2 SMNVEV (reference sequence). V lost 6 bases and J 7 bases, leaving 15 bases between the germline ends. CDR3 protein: CASRTQGEGTQYF. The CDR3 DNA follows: TGTGCCAGCAGGACACAGGGTGAGGGGACCCAGTACTTC.

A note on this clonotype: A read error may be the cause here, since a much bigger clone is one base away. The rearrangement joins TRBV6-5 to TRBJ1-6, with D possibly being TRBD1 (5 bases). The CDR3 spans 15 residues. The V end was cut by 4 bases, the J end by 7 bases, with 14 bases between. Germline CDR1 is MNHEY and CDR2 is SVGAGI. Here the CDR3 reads CASSCSGTANSPLHF. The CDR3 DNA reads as TGTGCCAGCAGTTGCTCCGGGACCGCCAATTCACCCCTCCACTTT.

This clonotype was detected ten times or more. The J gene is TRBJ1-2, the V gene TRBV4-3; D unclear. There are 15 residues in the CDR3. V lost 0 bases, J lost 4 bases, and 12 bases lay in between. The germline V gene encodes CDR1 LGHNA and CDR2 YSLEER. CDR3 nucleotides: TGCGCCAGCAGCCAAGACTGGCAGAACTCCTATGGCTACACCTTC. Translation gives CASSQDWQNSYGYTF.

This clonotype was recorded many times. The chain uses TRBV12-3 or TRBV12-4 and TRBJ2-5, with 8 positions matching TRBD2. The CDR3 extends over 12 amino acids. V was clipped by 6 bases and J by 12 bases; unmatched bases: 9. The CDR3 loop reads CASSLTPGLEYF. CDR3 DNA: TGTGCCAGCAGCTTGACCCCGGGACTAGAGTACTTC.

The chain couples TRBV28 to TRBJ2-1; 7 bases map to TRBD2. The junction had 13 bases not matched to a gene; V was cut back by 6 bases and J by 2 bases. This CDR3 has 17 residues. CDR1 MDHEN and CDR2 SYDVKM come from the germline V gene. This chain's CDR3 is CASRPPGREGPYNEQFF. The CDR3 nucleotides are TGTGCCAGCAGACCCCCAGGCAGGGAGGGTCCCTACAATGAGCAGTTCTTC.

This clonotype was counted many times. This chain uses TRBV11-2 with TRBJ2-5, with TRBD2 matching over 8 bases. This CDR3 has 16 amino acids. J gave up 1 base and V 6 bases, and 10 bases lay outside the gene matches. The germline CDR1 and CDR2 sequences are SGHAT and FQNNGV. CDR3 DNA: TGTGCCAGCAGGCCCACCGGGGGGGGAACCCAAGAGACCCAGTACTTC. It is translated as CASRPTGGGTQETQYF.

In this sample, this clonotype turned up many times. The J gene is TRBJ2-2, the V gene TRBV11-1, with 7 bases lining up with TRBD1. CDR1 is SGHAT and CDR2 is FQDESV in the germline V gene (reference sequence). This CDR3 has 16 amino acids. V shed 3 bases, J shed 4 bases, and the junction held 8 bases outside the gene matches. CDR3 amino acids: CASSFRPGQSTGELFF. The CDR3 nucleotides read TGTGCCAGCAGCTTTCGCCCGGGACAGAGCACCGGGGAGCTGTTTTTT.

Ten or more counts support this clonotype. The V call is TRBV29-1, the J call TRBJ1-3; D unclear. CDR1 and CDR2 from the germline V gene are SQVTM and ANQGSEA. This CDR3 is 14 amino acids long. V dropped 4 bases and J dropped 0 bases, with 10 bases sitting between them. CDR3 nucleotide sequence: TGCAGCGTTGCGAGTGGCCACTCTGGAAACACCATATATTTT. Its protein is CSVASGHSGNTIYF. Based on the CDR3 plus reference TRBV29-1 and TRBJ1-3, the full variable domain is SAVISQKPSRDICQRGTSLTIQCQVDSQVTMMFWYRQQPGQSLTLIATANQGSEATYESGFVIDKFPISRPNLTFSTLTVSNMSPEDSSIYLCSVASGHSGNTIYFGEGSWLTVV.

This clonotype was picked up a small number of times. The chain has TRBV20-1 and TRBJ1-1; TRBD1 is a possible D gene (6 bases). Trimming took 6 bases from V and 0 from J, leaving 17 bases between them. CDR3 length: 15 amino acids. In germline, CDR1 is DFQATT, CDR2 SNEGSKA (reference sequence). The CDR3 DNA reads TGCAGTGCCACCGGGACAAACCTTTTGAACACTGAAGCTTTCTTT. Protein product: CSATGTNLLNTEAFF.

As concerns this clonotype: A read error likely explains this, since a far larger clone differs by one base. The CDR3 DNA reads as TGTGCCAGCAGTCCTTTGGGGAACACTGCAGCTTTCTTT. This gives the protein CASSPLGNTAAFF. This rearrangement joins TRBV28 to TRBJ1-1; D unclear. This CDR3 contains 13 residues. CDR1 MDHEN and CDR2 SYDVKM come from the germline V gene.

CDR3 region: CASSLNRGHYRAQETQYF. In nucleotides, the CDR3 is TGCGCCAGCAGCTTGAATCGGGGGCATTATCGCGCACAAGAGACCCAGTACTTC. The rearrangement joins TRBV5-1 to TRBJ2-5; D may correspond to TRBD1 or TRBD2 (6 bases each). CDR3 size: 18 residues. Looked up from germline, CDR1 is SGHRS and CDR2 is YFSETQ. V was pared by 1 base and J by 2 bases, with 21 bases between.

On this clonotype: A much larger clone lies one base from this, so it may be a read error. The CDR3 DNA reads as TGTGCCACCCTCCCAGGGGGGGTCGTAGAGACCCAGTACTTC. This gives the protein CATLPGGVVETQYF. The chain couples TRBV7-9 to TRBJ2-5; D is tentatively TRBD1 or TRBD2 (7 bases each). Germline lookup yields CDR1 SEHNR and CDR2 FQNEAQ (reference sequence). The V end was cut by 10 bases, the J end by 4 bases, with 19 bases between. The CDR3 has 14 amino acids.

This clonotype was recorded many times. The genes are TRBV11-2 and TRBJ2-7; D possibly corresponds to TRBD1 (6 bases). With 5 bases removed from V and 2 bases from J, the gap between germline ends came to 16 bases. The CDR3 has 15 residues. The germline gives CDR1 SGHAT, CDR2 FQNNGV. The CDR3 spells CASSLSDSATYEQYF. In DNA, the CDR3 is TGTGCCAGCAGCCTCTCGGACAGTGCTACCTACGAGCAGTACTTC.

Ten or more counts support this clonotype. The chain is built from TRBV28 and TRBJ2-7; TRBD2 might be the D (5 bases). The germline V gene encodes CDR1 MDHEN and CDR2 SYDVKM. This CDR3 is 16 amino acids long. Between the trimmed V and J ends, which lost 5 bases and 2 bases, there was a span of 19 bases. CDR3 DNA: TGTGCCAGCAGTGGGGAGCAGTATATAAGTGCCTACGAGCAGTACTTC. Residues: CASSGEQYISAYEQYF.

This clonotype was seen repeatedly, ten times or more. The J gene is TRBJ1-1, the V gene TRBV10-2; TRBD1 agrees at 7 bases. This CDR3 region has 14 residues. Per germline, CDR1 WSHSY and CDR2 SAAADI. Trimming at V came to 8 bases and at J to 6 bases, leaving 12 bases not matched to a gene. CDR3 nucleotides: TGCGCCAGCGTAGGGGCCAGGGGGTACGCTGAAGCTTTCTTT. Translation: CASVGARGYAEAFF.

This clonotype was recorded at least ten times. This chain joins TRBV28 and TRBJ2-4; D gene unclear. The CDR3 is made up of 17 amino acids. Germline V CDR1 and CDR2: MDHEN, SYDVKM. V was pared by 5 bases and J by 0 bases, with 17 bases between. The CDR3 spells CASSTRGNGLAKNIQYF. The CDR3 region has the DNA TGTGCCAGCAGTACCCGTGGGAACGGTTTAGCCAAAAACATTCAGTACTTC.

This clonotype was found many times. CDR3 sequence: CASSFGRQKNEKLFF. In DNA form, the CDR3 reads TGCGCCAGCAGCTTCGGACGTCAGAAAAATGAAAAACTGTTTTTT. This chain links TRBV4-3 with TRBJ1-4; D not certain. This CDR3 spans 15 amino acids. Trimming removed 5 bases at V and 5 bases at J, with 15 bases between. Looked up from germline, CDR1 is LGHNA and CDR2 is YSLEER.

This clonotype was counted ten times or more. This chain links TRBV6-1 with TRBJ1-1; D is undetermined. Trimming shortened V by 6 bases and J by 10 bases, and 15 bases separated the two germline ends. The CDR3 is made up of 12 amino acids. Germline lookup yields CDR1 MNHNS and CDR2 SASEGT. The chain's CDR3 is CASSAPALRAFF. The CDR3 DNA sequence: TGTGCCAGCAGCGCCCCGGCTCTTCGAGCTTTCTTT.

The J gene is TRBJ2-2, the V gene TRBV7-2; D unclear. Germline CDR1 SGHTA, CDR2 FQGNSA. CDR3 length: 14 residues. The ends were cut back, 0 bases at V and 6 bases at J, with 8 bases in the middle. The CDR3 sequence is CASSLAVTAGELFF. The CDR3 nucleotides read TGTGCCAGCAGCTTAGCGGTGACGGCCGGGGAGCTGTTTTTT.

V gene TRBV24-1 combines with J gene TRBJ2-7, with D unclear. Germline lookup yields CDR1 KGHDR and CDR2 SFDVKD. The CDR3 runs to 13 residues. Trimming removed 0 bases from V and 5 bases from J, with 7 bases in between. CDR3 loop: CATSDLLRDEQYF. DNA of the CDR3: TGTGCCACCAGTGATTTGCTAAGGGACGAGCAGTACTTC.

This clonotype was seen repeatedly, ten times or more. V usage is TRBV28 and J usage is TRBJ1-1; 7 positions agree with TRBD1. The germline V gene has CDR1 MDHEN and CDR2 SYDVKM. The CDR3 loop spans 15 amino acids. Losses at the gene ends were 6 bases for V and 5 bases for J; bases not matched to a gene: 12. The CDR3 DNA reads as TGTGCCAGCAGAAGGGAAGGGGGCGCGGGGACTGAAGCTTTCTTT. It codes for CASRREGGAGTEAFF.

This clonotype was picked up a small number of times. CDR3 residues: CATSSDRGDEKLFF. The CDR3, as DNA: TGTGCCACCAGCAGTGACAGGGGAGATGAAAAACTGTTTTTT. This chain connects TRBV15 to TRBJ1-4, with 8 positions matching TRBD1. Germline CDR1 is LNHNV and CDR2 is YYDKDF (reference sequence). The CDR3 extends over 14 amino acids. V lost 3 bases and J lost 6; bases outside the gene matches: 3.

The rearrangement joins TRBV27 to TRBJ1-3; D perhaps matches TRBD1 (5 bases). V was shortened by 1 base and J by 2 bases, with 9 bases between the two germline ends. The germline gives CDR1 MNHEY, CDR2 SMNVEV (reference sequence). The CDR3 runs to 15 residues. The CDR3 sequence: CASSLYQGPGNTIYF. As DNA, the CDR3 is TGTGCCAGCAGTTTATATCAGGGTCCTGGAAACACCATATATTTT.

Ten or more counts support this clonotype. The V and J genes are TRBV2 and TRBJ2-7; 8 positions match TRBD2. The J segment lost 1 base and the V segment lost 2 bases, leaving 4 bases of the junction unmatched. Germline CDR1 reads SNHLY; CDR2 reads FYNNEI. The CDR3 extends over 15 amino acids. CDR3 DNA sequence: TGTGCCAGCAGTGAACGGGGGGGGCCTTCCTACGAGCAGTACTTC. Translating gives CASSERGGPSYEQYF.

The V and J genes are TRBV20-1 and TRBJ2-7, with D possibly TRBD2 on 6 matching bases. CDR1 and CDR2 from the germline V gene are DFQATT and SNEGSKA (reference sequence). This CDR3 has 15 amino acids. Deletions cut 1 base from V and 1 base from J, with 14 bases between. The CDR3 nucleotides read TGCAGTGCTAGAGCTTTGGCGGGGTCGTCCTACGAGCAGTACTTC. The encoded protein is CSARALAGSSYEQYF.

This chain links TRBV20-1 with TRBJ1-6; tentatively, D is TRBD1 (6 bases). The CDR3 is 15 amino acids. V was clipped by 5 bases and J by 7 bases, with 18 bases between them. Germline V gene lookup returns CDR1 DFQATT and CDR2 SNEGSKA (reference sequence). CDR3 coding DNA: TGCAGTGCTTCCCCCCAGCAGGGGAACAATTCACCCCTCCACTTT. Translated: CSASPQQGNNSPLHF.